Following are 16 T cell receptor beta chains from one sample sequenced in a study of cytomegalovirus exposure and HLA in healthy donors. The PCR had 60 Vbeta and 13 Jbeta primers. Generated by immunoSEQ multiplex PCR, the TCRdb table keeps only in-frame clones and is missing some. The repertoire holds roughly 80,000 clones, with about 68% as singletons. The sample taken for sequencing was PBMCs. The receptors stem from a woman between 50 and 59 years old in good health and CMV-seropositive.

The chain carries TRBV7-2 and TRBJ1-2; D remains ambiguous. CDR3 size: 15 residues. Germline CDR1 and CDR2: SGHTA and FQGNSA. Trimming left V 1 base short and J 3 bases short, with 12 bases between. For the CDR3, the DNA is TGTGCCAGCAGCTTAGGCGGGGAGGCCTACTATGGCTACACCTTC. It encodes CASSLGGEAYYGYTF.

This clone occurred a few times. CDR3 nucleotide sequence: TGTGCCAGCAGCTACCGGGACAGGCCCTACGAGCAGTACTTC. Protein: CASSYRDRPYEQYF. The chain is built from TRBV7-9 and TRBJ2-7, with 8 bases matching TRBD1. The CDR3 covers 14 residues. CDR1 SEHNR and CDR2 FQNEAQ come from the germline V gene (reference sequence). Losses at the gene ends were 4 bases for V and 2 bases for J; bases not matched to a gene: 4.

To note about this clone: Other DNA sequences of this sample code for an identical CDR3. This chain connects TRBV15 to TRBJ1-1; D is perhaps TRBD1 (6 bases). The V gene's germline CDR1 is LNHNV and CDR2 YYDKDF (reference sequence). V lost 1 base, J lost 4 bases, and 7 bases lay in between. This CDR3 contains 13 residues. The CDR3 is CATSRGTATEAFF. CDR3 bases: TGTGCCACCAGCAGAGGGACAGCCACTGAAGCTTTCTTT.

The V and J genes are TRBV6-5 and TRBJ2-2, with 9 bases lining up with TRBD1. This CDR3 is built from 15 residues. Germline V gene lookup returns CDR1 MNHEY and CDR2 SVGAGI. With 8 bases clipped from V and 3 bases from J, the junction kept 7 bases outside the gene matches. The CDR3, as DNA: TGTGCCAGCGCCCCGGACAGGGGTGACACCGGGGAGCTGTTTTTT. Its protein is CASAPDRGDTGELFF.

This chain joins TRBV10-3 and TRBJ1-2; perhaps TRBD1 as D (5 bases). The CDR3 loop spans 14 amino acids. CDR1 and CDR2 (germline): ENHRY, SYGVKD. With 5 bases removed from V and 8 bases from J, the gap between germline ends came to 18 bases. The CDR3, as DNA: TGTGCCATCAGTCCACCCGGGACTCCATGGGGCTACACCTTC. Its protein product is CAISPPGTPWGYTF.

The chain combines TRBV6-6 with TRBJ1-2, with TRBD1 identical over 8 bases. The CDR3 sequence is 15 residues long. V shed 0 bases and J 8 bases; nucleotides not matched to a gene: 8. Germline V gene lookup returns CDR1 MNHNY and CDR2 SVGAGI (reference sequence). Here the CDR3 DNA reads TGTGCCAGCAGTTACTCGAATCAGGGGGCGGGAGGCTACACCTTC. Translated, it gives CASSYSNQGAGGYTF.

The genes are TRBV7-3 and TRBJ2-3; 11 nucleotides line up with TRBD2. Germline loops: CDR1 SGHTA, CDR2 FQGTGA. This CDR3 contains 15 residues. The V segment lost 4 bases and the J segment 4 bases; nucleotides outside the gene matches: 4. This chain's CDR3 is CASSSLAGGPDTQYF. In DNA form, the CDR3 reads TGTGCCAGCAGCTCCCTAGCGGGGGGTCCAGATACGCAGTATTTT.

This clone was seen once. V is TRBV5-4 and J is TRBJ1-5; perhaps TRBD1 as D (6 bases). The V end was cut by 4 bases, the J end by 4 bases, with 15 bases between. This CDR3 spans 15 amino acids. In germline, CDR1 is SGHNT, CDR2 YYREEE (reference sequence). The DNA for the CDR3 is TGTGCCAGCAGCAAAGGGGGGGGCGGGAATCAGCCCCAGCATTTT. It is translated as CASSKGGGGNQPQHF.

The chain uses TRBV28 and TRBJ2-5, with TRBD2 matching over 12 bases. V was clipped by 6 bases and J by 1 base; unmatched bases: 6. Germline assignment: CDR1 MDHEN and CDR2 SYDVKM. The CDR3 has 16 amino acids. The CDR3 loop reads CASSSPSGGAQETQYF. CDR3 nucleotides: TGTGCCAGCAGCAGCCCTAGCGGGGGGGCCCAAGAGACCCAGTACTTC. The whole variable domain, filled in from reference TRBV28 and TRBJ2-5, reads DVKVTQSSRYLVKRTGEKVFLECVQDMDHENMFWYRQDPGLGLRLIYFSYDVKMKEKGDIPEGYSVSREKKERFSLILESASTNQTSMYLCASSSPSGGAQETQYFGPGTRLLVL.

This clone was seen more than once but under ten times. In DNA form, the CDR3 reads TGTGCCAGCAGCCGACTCGGCTACACCTTC. As protein: CASSRLGYTF. J is TRBJ1-2 and V is TRBV7-9; the D is unclear. CDR3 length equals 10 residues. V lost 5 bases and J 8 bases, leaving 6 bases between the germline ends. Germline V gene data show CDR1 as SEHNR and CDR2 as FQNEAQ (reference sequence).

The chain employs TRBV27 and TRBJ2-1; no clear D gene. V was shortened by 6 bases and J by 4 bases, with 16 bases between the two germline ends. The CDR3 loop spans 15 amino acids. Germline CDR1 and CDR2: MNHEY and SMNVEV (reference sequence). The CDR3 DNA reads TGTGCCAGCAGCCCAGGATCGCACTTATACAATGAGCAGTTCTTC. It encodes CASSPGSHLYNEQFF.

The chain employs TRBV28 and TRBJ1-4, with 8 bases matching TRBD1. Germline V gene lookup returns CDR1 MDHEN and CDR2 SYDVKM. The CDR3 is 14 residues long. After removal of 6 bases from V and 7 bases from J, the junction contained 7 bases not matched to a gene. The CDR3: CASRTTGDVEKLFF. The CDR3 coding sequence is TGTGCCAGCAGGACGACAGGGGACGTTGAAAAACTGTTTTTT.

J is TRBJ2-1 and V is TRBV9; D gene ambiguous. V was trimmed by 0 bases and J by 7 bases, leaving 17 bases between them. Germline CDR1 SGDLS, CDR2 YYNGEE. CDR3 size: 16 residues. CDR3 loop: CASSVASGNIWNEQFF. For the CDR3, the DNA is TGTGCCAGCAGCGTAGCTTCAGGAAACATATGGAATGAGCAGTTCTTC.

This chain connects TRBV6-5 to TRBJ2-2; 8 nucleotides agree with TRBD2. Germline trimming cut 3 bases from V and 7 bases from J; bases unmatched to any gene: 1. The CDR3 is 13 residues long. Germline V gene data show CDR1 as MNHEY and CDR2 as SVGAGI. CDR3 loop: CASSYLAGGELFF. The DNA for the CDR3 is TGTGCCAGCAGTTATCTAGCGGGCGGGGAGCTGTTTTTT.

The chain employs TRBV7-3 and TRBJ2-5, with D perhaps TRBD2 (5 bases). Per germline, CDR1 SGHTA and CDR2 FQGTGA. V lost 1 base and J lost 8, with 11 bases in between. The CDR3 covers 13 residues. CDR3 sequence reads: CASSLIPRETQYF. The CDR3 DNA is TGTGCCAGCAGCTTAATTCCCCGGGAAACCCAGTACTTC.

The chain is built from TRBV4-1 and TRBJ2-1, with TRBD2 matching over 11 bases. V lost 2 bases to trimming and J lost 5 bases; unmatched junction nucleotides: 14. This CDR3 region has 19 residues. Looked up from germline, CDR1 is MGHRA and CDR2 is YSYEKL. The CDR3: CASSQQTREIAGGHNEQFF. CDR3 sequence (DNA): TGCGCCAGCAGCCAACAAACGCGGGAGATAGCGGGGGGGCACAATGAGCAGTTCTTC.